Below are 13 T cell receptor beta chains sequenced from a single sample in a study of shared clonotypes between healthy human individuals. Clones were sequenced by immunoSEQ multiplex PCR, and TCRdb holds only the in-frame ones, with some missing. The sample contains a few million clones, over 85% of which appear only once. Sequenced: naive CD4+ T cells from PBMCs. Regarding subset: CD45RA+ positively selected. The receptors were gathered from a young man in good health. Some clones in this sample may be carry-over from other donors' samples.

This sequence joins TRBV9 and TRBJ1-1, with D possibly being TRBD1 (5 bases). The length of the CDR3 is 13 residues. Germline V CDR1 and CDR2: SGDLS, YYNGEE. V was trimmed by 3 bases and J by 1 base, leaving 7 bases between them. CDR3 nucleotide sequence: TGTGCCAGCAGCGGGGGGAGGAACACTGAAGCTTTCTTT. This translates into CASSGGRNTEAFF.

This clone was counted a few times. This chain joins TRBV6-5 and TRBJ2-2, with no clear D. From germline, CDR1 is MNHEY and CDR2 SVGAGI. The CDR3 is 12 residues long. V was clipped by 5 bases and J by 6 bases, with 7 bases between them. CDR3 amino acids: CASSTTAGELFF. The CDR3 bases are TGTGCCAGCAGTACAACGGCCGGGGAGCTGTTTTTT.

Concerning this clone: The sample carries other DNA sequences with the same CDR3. This chain links TRBV9 with TRBJ2-6; D ambiguous. Germline-derived CDR1 and CDR2 are SGDLS and YYNGEE. V lost 0 bases and J 0 bases, leaving 4 bases between the germline ends. This CDR3 contains 15 residues. The CDR3 DNA reads TGTGCCAGCAGCGTAGCAAGCTCTGGGGCCAACGTCCTGACTTTC. Protein sequence: CASSVASSGANVLTF. Variable domain in full (rest from reference TRBV9 and TRBJ2-6): DSGVTQTPKHLITATGQRVTLRCSPRSGDLSVYWYQQSLDQGLQFLIQYYNGEERAKGNILERFSAQQFPDLHSELNLSSLELGDSALYFCASSVASSGANVLTFGAGSRLTVL.

CDR3 DNA: TGTGCCAGCAGCACAACCGGGACAGGGGGTTCTGAAGCTTTCTTT. It encodes CASSTTGTGGSEAFF. The rearrangement uses TRBV2 and TRBJ1-1, with 11 nucleotides matching TRBD1. The germline V gene encodes CDR1 SNHLY and CDR2 FYNNEI. This CDR3 contains 15 residues. Trimming cost V 6 bases and J 6 bases; bases outside gene matches: 9. Using reference TRBV2 and TRBJ1-1 for the parts outside the CDR3, the full variable domain is EPEVTQTPSHQVTQMGQEVILRCVPISNHLYFYWYRQILGQKVEFLVSFYNNEISEKSEIFDDQFSVERPDGSNFTLKIRSTKLEDSAMYFCASSTTGTGGSEAFFGQGTRLTVV.

The chain joins TRBV7-9 to TRBJ2-7; D remains unclear. CDR3 length: 12 residues. The V and J ends lost 5 bases and 9 bases respectively, with 14 bases between them. Germline V CDR1 and CDR2: SEHNR, FQNEAQ (reference sequence). The CDR3 region has the DNA TGTGCCAGCAGCGCAGGTCGTACCGTGCAGTACTTC. This gives the protein CASSAGRTVQYF.

V is TRBV2 and J is TRBJ2-2; D gene uncertain. Trimming removed 4 bases from V and 4 bases from J, with 13 bases in between. Germline V gene data show CDR1 as SNHLY and CDR2 as FYNNEI. The CDR3 loop spans 15 amino acids. The CDR3 nucleotides are TGTGCCAGCAGTGTTCAGGACCCGAGCACCGGGGAGCTGTTTTTT. Residues: CASSVQDPSTGELFF.

The chain employs TRBV11-2 and TRBJ2-7; D possibly matches TRBD1 or TRBD2 (5 bases each). From germline, CDR1 is SGHAT and CDR2 FQNNGV. The CDR3 covers 15 residues. The germline V and J ends were trimmed by 3 bases and 4 bases, with 16 bases remaining between them. The CDR3 DNA reads as TGTGCCAGCAGCTTCTATCCAGGGAGAGATTACGAGCAGTACTTC. Translation gives CASSFYPGRDYEQYF.

The chain recombines TRBV6-1 with TRBJ1-2; 9 bases are a match to TRBD1. CDR3 size: 13 residues. Germline V gene lookup returns CDR1 MNHNS and CDR2 SASEGT. J gave up 4 bases and V 6 bases, and 3 bases lay outside the gene matches. The CDR3: CASRDRGSYGYTF. The CDR3 nucleotides are TGTGCCAGCAGGGACAGGGGATCCTATGGCTACACCTTC.

The V call is TRBV6-4, the J call TRBJ1-1, with 8 bases fitting TRBD1. V lost 0 bases, J lost 5 bases, and 8 bases stayed unmatched. The germline CDR1 and CDR2 sequences are MRHNA and SNTAGT. The CDR3 is 16 amino acids. CDR3 coding DNA: TGTGCCAGCAGTGACTCGAACAGGGGGGCAGGGACTGAAGCTTTCTTT. Residues: CASSDSNRGAGTEAFF.

J is TRBJ2-1 and V is TRBV2; 7 bases fit TRBD1. CDR3 length: 15 residues. Looked up from germline, CDR1 is SNHLY and CDR2 is FYNNEI. Germline trimming cut 5 bases from V and 0 bases from J; bases unmatched to any gene: 4. CDR3 sequence reads: CASSPGGSSYNEQFF. The CDR3 DNA is TGTGCCAGCAGTCCAGGGGGAAGCTCCTACAATGAGCAGTTCTTC.

Worth noting for this clone: Other DNA variants within this sample encode the same CDR3. The rearrangement links TRBV7-3 to TRBJ1-1; 7 bases fit TRBD1. This CDR3 has 13 residues. CDR1 and CDR2 from the germline V gene are SGHTA and FQGTGA. V shed 4 bases and J 1 base; nucleotides not matched to a gene: 0. CDR3 region: CASSSGGNTEAFF. The CDR3 region has the DNA TGTGCCAGCAGCTCAGGGGGGAACACTGAAGCTTTCTTT. Looking up the rest from reference TRBV7-3 and TRBJ1-1 gives the full variable domain: GAGVSQTPSNKVTEKGKYVELRCDPISGHTALYWYRQSLGQGPEFLIYFQGTGAADDSGLPNDRFFAVRPEGSVSTLKIQRTERGDSAVYLCASSSGGNTEAFFGQGTRLTVV.

The J gene is TRBJ2-3, the V gene TRBV9; unclear D gene. Trimming stripped 4 bases from V and 2 bases from J, with 14 bases between. CDR1 is SGDLS and CDR2 is YYNGEE in the germline V gene. The CDR3 consists of 15 residues. The CDR3 bases are TGTGCCAGCAGCCCCCGGATGAGACCCACAGATACGCAGTATTTT. Its protein is CASSPRMRPTDTQYF.

The chain carries TRBV5-6 and TRBJ1-2; D remains ambiguous. Germline V gene data show CDR1 as SGHDT and CDR2 as YYEEEE. Deletions cut 3 bases from V and 4 bases from J, with 13 bases between. This CDR3 spans 14 amino acids. CDR3 protein: CASSSPPGPYGYTF. CDR3 in DNA: TGTGCCAGCAGCTCCCCTCCGGGCCCCTATGGCTACACCTTC.